Listed here are 20 T cell receptor beta chains from one sample, sequenced in a study of beta chain features in type 1 diabetes. Study-level results: Among all four CD4+ subsets, Type 1 diabetes patients had TCRB CDR3s that were moderately but significantly shorter.

What these receptors recognize is not known. The entirety of the isolated RNA underwent reverse transcription, so expressed TCRB transcripts were sequenced. The protocol was immunoSEQ multiplex PCR, while the TCRdb copy is restricted to in-frame clones and leaves out a portion. Of a few hundred thousand clones listed, 15% to 20% were seen once; the top ten hold approximately 0.081%. The sample taken for sequencing was naive CD4+ T cells from blood. Receptors originate from a man aged 30-40 years with type 1 diabetes.

This clone was detected a few times. The rearrangement links TRBV28 to TRBJ2-5; 8 nucleotides agree with TRBD1. This CDR3 is 14 amino acids long. Germline V lookup: CDR1 MDHEN, CDR2 SYDVKM. V shed 7 bases and J 5 bases; nucleotides not matched to a gene: 9. This chain's CDR3 is CASTDGQGRETQYF. DNA for the CDR3: TGTGCCAGCACCGACGGACAGGGCCGGGAGACCCAGTACTTC.

This chain joins TRBV6-5 and TRBJ1-2, with a tentative D call TRBD1 (6 bases). Germline loops: CDR1 MNHEY, CDR2 SVGAGI. V was trimmed by 6 bases and J by 4 bases, leaving 12 bases between them. The CDR3 is made up of 13 amino acids. The CDR3 loop reads CASRSTGFYGYTF. DNA of the CDR3: TGTGCCAGCAGGTCGACAGGTTTCTATGGCTACACCTTC.

This clone was observed a handful of times. V is TRBV4-1 and J is TRBJ2-4; perhaps TRBD1 as D (5 bases). Germline V gene lookup returns CDR1 MGHRA and CDR2 YSYEKL. V dropped 1 base and J dropped 0 bases, with 16 bases sitting between them. This CDR3 is 18 amino acids long. CDR3 DNA sequence: TGCGCCAGCAGCCAAGCAGGGATCATATTACTAGCCAAAAACATTCAGTACTTC. Its protein product is CASSQAGIILLAKNIQYF.

V gene TRBV5-4 combines with J gene TRBJ2-1, with TRBD2 matching over 8 bases. J was trimmed by 8 bases and V by 4 bases; bases with no gene match: 11. The CDR3 is 15 amino acids. Germline V gives CDR1 SGHNT, CDR2 YYREEE (reference sequence). CDR3 nucleotide sequence: TGTGCCAGCAGCCCCTTGACGGGAGGGGCGGATGAGCAGTTCTTC. This codes for CASSPLTGGADEQFF.

This clone was observed a few times. The CDR3 DNA is TGTGCCAGCAGCCGGTCCGTCGATACGCAGTATTTT. This gives the protein CASSRSVDTQYF. The V call is TRBV7-9, the J call TRBJ2-3, with D hard to call. Trimming shortened V by 5 bases and J by 6 bases, and 9 bases separated the two germline ends. The CDR3 totals 12 residues. CDR1 and CDR2 from the germline V gene are SEHNR and FQNEAQ (reference sequence).

V and J are TRBV30 and TRBJ1-5; D gene uncertain. V was pared by 0 bases and J by 2 bases, with 8 bases between. Per the germline V gene, CDR1 is GTSNPN and CDR2 is SVGIG (reference sequence). The CDR3 is made up of 14 amino acids. In nucleotides, the CDR3 is TGTGCCTGGAGTGTAGGGAATGGCAATCAGCCCCAGCATTTT. It codes for CAWSVGNGNQPQHF.

The genes are TRBV14 and TRBJ2-1, with no clear D. This CDR3 contains 13 residues. Germline V lookup: CDR1 SGHDN, CDR2 FVKESK. V was cut by 1 base and J by 3 bases, with 4 bases left in between. DNA of the CDR3: TGTGCCAGCAGCCAAGCACTCTACAATGAGCAGTTCTTC. Its protein product is CASSQALYNEQFF.

The chain joins TRBV29-1 to TRBJ2-1; 10 bases line up with TRBD2. This CDR3 is 14 amino acids long. V shed 3 bases, J shed 6 bases, and the junction held 5 bases outside the gene matches. The germline CDR1 and CDR2 sequences are SQVTM and ANQGSEA. The CDR3 is CSVDISGRPNEQFF. The CDR3 region has the DNA TGCAGCGTTGATATTAGCGGGAGGCCCAATGAGCAGTTCTTC.

The rearrangement joins TRBV9 to TRBJ1-4; maybe TRBD1 (6 bases). V lost 5 bases and J lost 8, with 10 bases in between. The CDR3 length is 12 residues. Germline-derived CDR1 and CDR2 are SGDLS and YYNGEE. Written as DNA, the CDR3 is TGTGCCAGCAGTCTCACAGGGGAAAAACTGTTTTTT. Its protein is CASSLTGEKLFF.

V usage is TRBV4-1 and J usage is TRBJ1-5; no definite D call. The CDR3 is made up of 16 amino acids. In germline, CDR1 is MGHRA, CDR2 YSYEKL. V was cut by 2 bases and J by 1 base, with 12 bases left in between. The CDR3 DNA sequence: TGCGCCAGCAGCCAATTATGGGTGGGGAGCAATCAGCCCCAGCATTTT. As protein: CASSQLWVGSNQPQHF.

The sample holds a few counts of this clone. This rearrangement joins TRBV4-1 to TRBJ1-4; maybe TRBD1 (5 bases). Trimming cost V 4 bases and J 8 bases, with 11 bases left between them. The V gene's germline CDR1 is MGHRA and CDR2 YSYEKL. CDR3 length: 13 amino acids. The DNA of the CDR3 is TGCGCCAGCAGCCTGCTTAAGGGGGAAAAACTGTTTTTT. Its protein product is CASSLLKGEKLFF.

The CDR3 coding sequence is TGTGCCATCGGCCCGAGAACGGAGACCCAGTACTTC. It is translated as CAIGPRTETQYF. The chain combines TRBV10-3 with TRBJ2-5; D call uncertain. The germline CDR1 and CDR2 sequences are ENHRY and SYGVKD. This CDR3 contains 12 residues. Between the trimmed V and J ends, which lost 8 bases and 5 bases, there was a span of 12 bases.

This clone was seen more than once but under ten times. The chain joins TRBV5-1 to TRBJ2-7; tentative D call: TRBD1 (6 bases). Per the germline V gene, CDR1 is SGHRS and CDR2 is YFSETQ. This CDR3 is 16 amino acids long. V lost 0 bases to trimming and J lost 0 bases, with 13 bases between them. CDR3 nucleotide sequence: TGCGCCAGCAGCTTGGCCCTCGGGACATACTCCTACGAGCAGTACTTC. Translated: CASSLALGTYSYEQYF.

J is TRBJ2-7 and V is TRBV25-1; D is tentatively TRBD1 or TRBD2 (5 bases each). The V end lost 3 bases, the J end lost 3 bases, and 12 bases lay between the germline ends. Per the germline V gene, CDR1 is MGHDK and CDR2 is SYGVNS. The CDR3 totals 14 residues. CDR3: CASSEALGVYEQYF. The CDR3 nucleotides are TGTGCCAGCAGTGAGGCCTTGGGGGTCTACGAGCAGTACTTC.

This chain joins TRBV9 and TRBJ2-5; TRBD1 matches at 9 bases. The junction had 2 bases not matched to a gene; V was cut back by 0 bases and J by 2 bases. This CDR3 has 15 residues. Germline V lookup: CDR1 SGDLS, CDR2 YYNGEE. CDR3 loop: CASSVDGTGQETQYF. Here the CDR3 DNA reads TGTGCCAGCAGCGTAGATGGGACAGGGCAAGAGACCCAGTACTTC.

V is TRBV11-3 and J is TRBJ2-5; 7 bases line up with TRBD1. With V trimmed by 5 bases and J by 2 bases, 5 bases remained unmatched. CDR1 and CDR2 from the germline V gene are SGHNT and YENEEA. The CDR3 extends over 14 amino acids. The CDR3 spells CASSRRQGQETQYF. CDR3 DNA: TGTGCCAGCAGCCGAAGACAGGGACAAGAGACCCAGTACTTC.

The chain combines TRBV29-1 with TRBJ2-3, with TRBD2 identical over 11 bases. V dropped 3 bases and J dropped 3; count of bases not matched to a gene: 2. The CDR3 consists of 14 residues. The V gene's germline CDR1 is SQVTM and CDR2 ANQGSEA. The CDR3 loop is CSVDLAGGTDTQYF. As DNA, the CDR3 is TGCAGCGTTGACCTAGCGGGAGGTACAGATACGCAGTATTTT.

The chain is built from TRBV9 and TRBJ1-2; D gene ambiguous. This CDR3 region has 15 residues. In germline, CDR1 is SGDLS, CDR2 YYNGEE. V lost 0 bases and J 0 bases, leaving 9 bases between the germline ends. CDR3 nucleotides: TGTGCCAGCAGCGTAGGAGGAGTAGCTAACTATGGCTACACCTTC. Translated, it gives CASSVGGVANYGYTF.

The chain has TRBV4-1 and TRBJ2-7; D gene ambiguous. The CDR3 loop spans 16 amino acids. V was clipped by 1 base and J by 0 bases, with 13 bases between them. The germline V gene has CDR1 MGHRA and CDR2 YSYEKL. The CDR3, as DNA: TGCGCCAGCAGCCAAGGGGTTCGGGCGCTCTCCTACGAGCAGTACTTC. Translation: CASSQGVRALSYEQYF.

This clone was seen a handful of times. V usage is TRBV4-1 and J usage is TRBJ2-7; 8 bases are shared with TRBD2. The CDR3 spans 16 residues. Per the germline V gene, CDR1 is MGHRA and CDR2 is YSYEKL. V dropped 1 base and J dropped 1; count of bases not matched to a gene: 6. CDR3 in DNA: TGCGCCAGCAGCCAAGGCCTAGCGGGCTTATCCTACGAGCAGTACTTC. It encodes CASSQGLAGLSYEQYF.